The next 9 T cell receptor beta chains were all read from a single sample in a study of beta chain features in type 1 diabetes. Their target antigens are unknown. Expressed TCRB transcripts were sequenced after all isolated RNA was converted to cDNA. TCRdb's table, derived via immunoSEQ multiplex PCR, lists solely in-frame clones and lacks some. The table records about 700,000 clones, roughly an eighth of them present only once. Study-wide results and caveats: Shortening that was moderate but significant affected the TCRB CDR3s of Type 1 diabetes patients in all four CD4+ subsets.

The sequencing input was naive CD4+ T cells from blood. These receptors were taken from a man between 18 and 29 years old with type 1 diabetes.

The sample holds a few counts of this clone. Other DNA sequences from this sample encode an identical CDR3 as well. The chain links TRBV9 to TRBJ2-1; 9 bases line up with TRBD2. Germline CDR1 reads SGDLS; CDR2 reads YYNGEE. V dropped 0 bases and J dropped 4; count of bases not matched to a gene: 5. This CDR3 contains 16 residues. The CDR3 spells CASSVASSGGYNEQFF. CDR3 DNA sequence: TGTGCCAGCAGCGTAGCGAGTAGCGGGGGATACAATGAGCAGTTCTTC.

This clone showed up just a few times. This chain uses TRBV6-1 with TRBJ2-5; TRBD1 agrees at 7 bases. V was clipped by 6 bases and J by 2 bases; unmatched bases: 3. Germline V gene lookup returns CDR1 MNHNS and CDR2 SASEGT. This CDR3 region has 13 residues. In nucleotides, the CDR3 is TGTGCCAGCAGGAGACAGGGACAAGAGACCCAGTACTTC. Translating gives CASRRQGQETQYF.

This chain links TRBV28 with TRBJ2-7; 8 bases are shared with TRBD2. The CDR3 is made up of 14 amino acids. V lost 5 bases and J lost 1; bases outside the gene matches: 4. Germline V gives CDR1 MDHEN, CDR2 SYDVKM. CDR3: CASSGLAGSYEQYF. CDR3 in DNA: TGTGCCAGCAGTGGACTAGCTGGGTCCTACGAGCAGTACTTC.

This clone was picked up a small number of times. V is TRBV18 and J is TRBJ2-7; D is possibly TRBD2 (6 bases). Per the germline V gene, CDR1 is KGHSH and CDR2 is LQKENI. The CDR3 covers 15 residues. Trimming cost V 1 base and J 5 bases, with 15 bases left between them. In nucleotides, the CDR3 is TGTGCCAGCTCACCACGGATGGGGGGTCTGGACGAGCAGTACTTC. This encodes CASSPRMGGLDEQYF. The full variable domain, rest sourced from reference TRBV18 and TRBJ2-7, is NAGVMQNPRHLVRRRGQEARLRCSPMKGHSHVYWYRQLPEEGLKFMVYLQKENIIDESGMPKERFSAEFPKEGPSILRIQQVVRGDSAAYFCASSPRMGGLDEQYFGPGTRLTVT.

CDR3 coding DNA: TGTGCCAGCAGCCTGAGGACAGGGTCTAACTATGGCTACACCTTC. It yields the protein CASSLRTGSNYGYTF. The V gene is TRBV7-3, the J gene TRBJ1-2; TRBD1 matches at 8 bases. The germline CDR1 and CDR2 sequences are SGHTA and FQGTGA. The V gene end was trimmed by 5 bases and the J gene end by 0 bases; junction bases not matched to a gene: 5. CDR3 length equals 15 residues.

Turning to this clone: Other DNA sequences within the sample encode an identical CDR3. The chain couples TRBV2 to TRBJ2-5, with D perhaps matching TRBD2 (5 bases). This CDR3 has 12 amino acids. With 7 bases removed from V and 1 base from J, the gap between germline ends came to 7 bases. Germline CDR1 SNHLY, CDR2 FYNNEI. The CDR3 spells CASTRAQETQYF. The CDR3 nucleotides read TGTGCCAGCACGCGGGCCCAAGAGACCCAGTACTTC.

This clone was detected a few times. The chain recombines TRBV20-1 with TRBJ1-1; D gene ambiguous. Germline CDR1 DFQATT, CDR2 SNEGSKA (reference sequence). The CDR3 sequence is 11 residues long. The ends were cut back, 3 bases at V and 10 bases at J, with 12 bases in the middle. In DNA form, the CDR3 reads TGCAGTGCTAGTCTCATTCCCCTAGCTTTCTTT. This encodes CSASLIPLAFF.

This clone was counted a few times. V and J are TRBV7-2 and TRBJ2-1; a weak D match, TRBD2 (5 bases). The germline CDR1 and CDR2 sequences are SGHTA and FQGNSA. The CDR3 is 16 amino acids. V was shortened by 5 bases and J by 0 bases, with 14 bases between the two germline ends. CDR3 bases: TGTGCCAGCAGCCTATTGACTGGGAGCTCCTACAATGAGCAGTTCTTC. Its protein is CASSLLTGSSYNEQFF.

The V gene is TRBV25-1, the J gene TRBJ1-1; weak D call: TRBD1 (5 bases). V was pared by 5 bases and J by 6 bases, with 13 bases between. From germline, CDR1 is MGHDK and CDR2 SYGVNS. The CDR3 extends over 13 amino acids. The CDR3 sequence is CASSLLGAAEAFF. For the CDR3, the DNA is TGTGCCAGCAGTCTATTAGGGGCCGCTGAAGCTTTCTTT. Looking up the rest from reference TRBV25-1 and TRBJ1-1 gives the full variable domain: EADIYQTPRYLVIGTGKKITLECSQTMGHDKMYWYQQDPGMELHLIHYSYGVNSTEKGDLSSESTVSRIRTEHFPLTLESARPSHTSQYLCASSLLGAAEAFFGQGTRLTVV.